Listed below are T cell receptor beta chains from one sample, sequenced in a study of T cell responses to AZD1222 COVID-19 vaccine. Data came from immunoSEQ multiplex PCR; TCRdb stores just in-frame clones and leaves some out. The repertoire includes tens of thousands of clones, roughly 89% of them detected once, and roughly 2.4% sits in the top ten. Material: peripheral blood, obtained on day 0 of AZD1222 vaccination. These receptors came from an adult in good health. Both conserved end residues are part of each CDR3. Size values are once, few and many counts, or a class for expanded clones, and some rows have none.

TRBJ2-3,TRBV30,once,CAWRSSGGTDTQYF
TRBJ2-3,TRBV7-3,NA,CASSLQGRAGTDTQYF
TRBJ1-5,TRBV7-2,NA,CASSTLGQGSNQPQHF
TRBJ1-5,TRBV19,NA,CASTPKTGGRNQPQHF
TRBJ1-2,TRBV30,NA,CAWSVAGLALGYTF
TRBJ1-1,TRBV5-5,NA,CASSLGISAMNTEAFF
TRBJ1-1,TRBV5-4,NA,CASSLGSGGVEAFF
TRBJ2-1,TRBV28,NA,CASTSQGQGYNEQFF
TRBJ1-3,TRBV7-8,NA,CASSFSRGLGNTIYF
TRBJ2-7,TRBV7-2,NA,CASSLAAGGPVEQYF
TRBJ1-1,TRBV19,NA,CASRQGIEAFF
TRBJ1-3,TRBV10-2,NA,CASSRGRTSGNTIYF
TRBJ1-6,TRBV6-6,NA,CASSLTGQGNSPLHF
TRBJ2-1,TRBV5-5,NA,CASSSGNNEQFF
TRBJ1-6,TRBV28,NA,CAINDSNYNSPLHF
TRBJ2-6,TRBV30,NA,CASTLGGSFSGANVLTF
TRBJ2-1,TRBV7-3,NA,CASSTAGRLQFF
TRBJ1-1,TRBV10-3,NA,CAISEGQGSFMNTEAFF
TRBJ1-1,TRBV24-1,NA,CATSDGPNTEAFF
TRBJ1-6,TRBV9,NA,CASSQHRSLGPPLHF
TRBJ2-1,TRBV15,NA,CATRTGTLSYNEQFF
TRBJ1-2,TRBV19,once,CASSMDREHGYTF
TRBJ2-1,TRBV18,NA,CASSLDRGQNEQFF